The 17 T cell receptor beta chains given below trace back to one sample, sequenced in a study of cytomegalovirus exposure and HLA in healthy donors. The data were produced by immunoSEQ multiplex PCR, yet TCRdb's version contains in-frame clones alone and is incomplete. Counted here are about 360,000 clones, 70% to 90% occurring once; the ten biggest clones make up roughly 0.8%. The specimen was PBMCs. Receptors originate from a woman aged 18-29 years in good health and CMV-seronegative.

The genes are TRBV5-1 and TRBJ2-1; maybe TRBD2 (5 bases). Trimming cost V 3 bases and J 9 bases, with 19 bases left between them. The CDR3 is 15 residues long. The V gene's germline CDR1 is SGHRS and CDR2 YFSETQ. This chain's CDR3 is CASSSWQASEGEQFF. The CDR3 DNA is TGCGCCAGCAGCTCCTGGCAGGCTAGTGAGGGTGAGCAGTTCTTC.

The chain couples TRBV27 to TRBJ1-5; D might be TRBD1 (5 bases). Germline V gene sequence: CDR1 MNHEY, CDR2 SMNVEV (reference sequence). Trimming left V 3 bases short and J 5 bases short, with 11 bases between. The CDR3 extends over 14 amino acids. In DNA, the CDR3 is TGTGCCAGCAGTTTTGTCGCGGGACATCAGCCCCAGCATTTT. It is translated as CASSFVAGHQPQHF.

This clone came up once. This rearrangement joins TRBV13 to TRBJ1-1; 7 nucleotides align to TRBD1. The CDR3 has 13 residues. CDR1 is PRHDT, CDR2 FYEKMQ, per germline (reference sequence). The V and J ends lost 4 bases and 4 bases, in that order; junction bases with no gene match: 3. This CDR3 reads CASSSQGTTEAFF. Written as DNA, the CDR3 is TGTGCCAGCAGCTCACAGGGGACCACTGAAGCTTTCTTT. Together with reference TRBV13 and TRBJ1-1, the CDR3 gives the full variable domain: AAGVIQSPRHLIKEKRETATLKCYPIPRHDTVYWYQQGPGQDPQFLISFYEKMQSDKGSIPDRFSAQQFSDYHSELNMSSLELGDSALYFCASSSQGTTEAFFGQGTRLTVV.

This chain uses TRBV15 with TRBJ2-1; D is perhaps TRBD2 (6 bases). Trimming cost V 5 bases and J 4 bases, with 9 bases left between them. The CDR3 covers 13 residues. Germline-derived CDR1 and CDR2 are LNHNV and YYDKDF (reference sequence). The CDR3, as DNA: TGTGCCACCAGCCTGGGGGGTTACAATGAGCAGTTCTTC. Amino acid sequence: CATSLGGYNEQFF.

The chain couples TRBV27 to TRBJ2-7, with 8 positions matching TRBD2. Unmatched junction bases numbered 5, after V lost 6 bases and J lost 4 bases. Looked up from germline, CDR1 is MNHEY and CDR2 is SMNVEV (reference sequence). This CDR3 spans 13 amino acids. CDR3: CASRSGRAYEQYF. CDR3 nucleotide sequence: TGTGCCAGCAGGTCCGGGAGGGCTTACGAGCAGTACTTC.

This chain connects TRBV7-9 to TRBJ1-2; D is undetermined. The CDR3 consists of 12 residues. Deletions cut 4 bases from V and 3 bases from J, with 6 bases between. Germline V gene data show CDR1 as SEHNR and CDR2 as FQNEAQ (reference sequence). The CDR3 is CASSYRDYGYTF. CDR3 coding DNA: TGTGCCAGCAGCTATCGGGACTATGGCTACACCTTC.

This clone was observed a handful of times. The rearrangement links TRBV6-5 to TRBJ2-5, with D tentatively TRBD2 (5 bases). Trimming stripped 2 bases from V and 2 bases from J, with 9 bases between. The CDR3 runs to 14 residues. Germline CDR1 reads MNHEY; CDR2 reads SVGAGI. CDR3 residues: CASSYNERQETQYF. CDR3 in DNA: TGTGCCAGCAGTTACAACGAGCGGCAAGAGACCCAGTACTTC.

The J gene is TRBJ1-1, the V gene TRBV5-1; tentative D call: TRBD1 (5 bases). This CDR3 contains 14 residues. Deletions cut 0 bases from V and 5 bases from J, with 11 bases between. CDR1 and CDR2 (germline): SGHRS, YFSETQ. The CDR3 DNA sequence: TGCGCCAGCAGCTTGGCCCGGGGGTCGACTGAAGCTTTCTTT. Its protein product is CASSLARGSTEAFF. The entire variable domain, with the rest obtained from reference TRBV5-1 and TRBJ1-1, is as follows: KAGVTQTPRYLIKTRGQQVTLSCSPISGHRSVSWYQQTPGQGLQFLFEYFSETQRNKGNFPGRFSGRQFSNSRSEMNVSTLELGDSALYLCASSLARGSTEAFFGQGTRLTVV.

This chain uses TRBV27 with TRBJ2-1; TRBD2 might be the D (5 bases). The CDR3 is made up of 14 amino acids. V was shortened by 2 bases and J by 4 bases, with 9 bases between the two germline ends. Germline V lookup: CDR1 MNHEY, CDR2 SMNVEV (reference sequence). The CDR3 loop is CASSLLASYNEQFF. Written as DNA, the CDR3 is TGTGCCAGCAGTTTACTAGCTTCATACAATGAGCAGTTCTTC.

This clone was seen only a few times. V is TRBV11-3 and J is TRBJ2-2; maybe TRBD1 (5 bases). V gave up 8 bases and J gave up 6 bases, with 7 bases separating them. Germline CDR1 reads SGHNT; CDR2 reads YENEEA. The CDR3 loop spans 11 amino acids. The CDR3 bases are TGTGCCAGCGGGGCAGCCGGGGAGCTGTTTTTT. Its translation: CASGAAGELFF.

The chain combines TRBV5-1 with TRBJ2-7, with D perhaps matching TRBD2 (6 bases). This CDR3 is 15 amino acids long. Germline CDR1 is SGHRS and CDR2 is YFSETQ. Trimming left V 2 bases short and J 4 bases short, with 16 bases between. The CDR3, as DNA: TGCGCCAGCAGCTTTACAGCGGGTACAACATACGAGCAGTACTTC. Translated: CASSFTAGTTYEQYF. Complete variable domain (other parts from reference TRBV5-1 and TRBJ2-7): KAGVTQTPRYLIKTRGQQVTLSCSPISGHRSVSWYQQTPGQGLQFLFEYFSETQRNKGNFPGRFSGRQFSNSRSEMNVSTLELGDSALYLCASSFTAGTTYEQYFGPGTRLTVT.

The rearrangement uses TRBV7-2 and TRBJ2-7; D remains unclear. The CDR3 has 12 amino acids. V lost 2 bases, J lost 4 bases, and 6 bases lay in between. Germline V gene sequence: CDR1 SGHTA, CDR2 FQGNSA. This CDR3 reads CASSLRLYEQYF. In DNA, the CDR3 is TGTGCCAGCAGCTTACGTCTATACGAGCAGTACTTC.

The rearrangement links TRBV6-6 to TRBJ2-7; D call uncertain. V was pared by 2 bases and J by 0 bases, with 8 bases between. Germline CDR1 reads MNHNY; CDR2 reads SVGAGI (reference sequence). The CDR3 is 14 amino acids. The CDR3, as DNA: TGTGCCAGCAGTTACGCAGGCACCTCCTACGAGCAGTACTTC. This codes for CASSYAGTSYEQYF.

The rearrangement joins TRBV7-8 to TRBJ2-4, with 8 bases that match TRBD1. Trimming at V came to 8 bases and at J to 4 bases, leaving 7 bases not matched to a gene. Germline CDR1 and CDR2: SGHVS and FQNEAQ. The CDR3 totals 14 residues. The CDR3 spells CASSKDREKNIQYF. The CDR3 DNA follows: TGTGCCAGCTCCAAGGACAGGGAAAAAAACATTCAGTACTTC.

The rearrangement links TRBV5-1 to TRBJ2-3, with D tentatively TRBD2 (6 bases). Trimming took 4 bases from V and 0 from J, leaving 21 bases between them. This CDR3 has 18 amino acids. From germline, CDR1 is SGHRS and CDR2 YFSETQ. CDR3 sequence (DNA): TGCGCCAGCAGCCCTCTACCCTCACTAGCACCGAGCACAGATACGCAGTATTTT. Protein product: CASSPLPSLAPSTDTQYF.

This chain links TRBV28 with TRBJ2-7, with D possibly TRBD2 on 5 matching bases. CDR1 and CDR2 from the germline V gene are MDHEN and SYDVKM. Trimming cost V 6 bases and J 4 bases, with 16 bases left between them. There are 14 residues in the CDR3. CDR3 nucleotide sequence: TGTGCCAGCAGCCCAAACTGGACGGGATACGAGCAGTACTTC. Translation gives CASSPNWTGYEQYF.

The chain couples TRBV15 to TRBJ2-1; tentative D call: TRBD2 (6 bases). CDR3 length: 15 amino acids. CDR1 is LNHNV and CDR2 is YYDKDF in the germline V gene (reference sequence). Trimming shortened V by 0 bases and J by 6 bases, and 12 bases separated the two germline ends. This CDR3 is CATSRDQVSGNEQFF. The CDR3 nucleotides read TGTGCCACCAGCAGAGATCAGGTTAGCGGCAATGAGCAGTTCTTC.